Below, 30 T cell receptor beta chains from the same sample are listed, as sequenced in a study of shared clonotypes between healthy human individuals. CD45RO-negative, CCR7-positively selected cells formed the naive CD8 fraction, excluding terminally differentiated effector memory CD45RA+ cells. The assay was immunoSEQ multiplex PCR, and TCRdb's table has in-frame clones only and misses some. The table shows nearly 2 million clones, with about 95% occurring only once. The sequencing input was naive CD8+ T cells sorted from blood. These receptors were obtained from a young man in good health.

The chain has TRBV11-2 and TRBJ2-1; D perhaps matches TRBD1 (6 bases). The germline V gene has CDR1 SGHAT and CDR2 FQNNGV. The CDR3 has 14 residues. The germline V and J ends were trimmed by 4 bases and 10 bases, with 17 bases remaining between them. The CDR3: CASSSDPQGWEQFF. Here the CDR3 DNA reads TGTGCCAGCAGCTCCGACCCGCAGGGGTGGGAGCAGTTCTTC.

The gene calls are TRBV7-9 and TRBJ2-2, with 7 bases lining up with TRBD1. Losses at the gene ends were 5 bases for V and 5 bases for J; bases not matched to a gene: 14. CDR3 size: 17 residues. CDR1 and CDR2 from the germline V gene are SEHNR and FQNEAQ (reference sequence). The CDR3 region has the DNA TGTGCCAGCAGCCCAACAGGGGACGAGACTGAAACCGGGGAGCTGTTTTTT. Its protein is CASSPTGDETETGELFF.

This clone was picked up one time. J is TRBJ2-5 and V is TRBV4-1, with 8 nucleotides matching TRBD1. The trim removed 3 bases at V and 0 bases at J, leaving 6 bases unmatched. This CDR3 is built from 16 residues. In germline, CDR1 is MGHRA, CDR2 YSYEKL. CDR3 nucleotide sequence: TGCGCCAGCAGCCAGGAGACAGGGGAGTACCAAGAGACCCAGTACTTC. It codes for CASSQETGEYQETQYF.

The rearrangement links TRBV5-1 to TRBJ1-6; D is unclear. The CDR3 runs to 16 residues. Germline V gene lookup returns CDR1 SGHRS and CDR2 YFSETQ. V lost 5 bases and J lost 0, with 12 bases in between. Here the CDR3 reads CASSSDWTSYNSPLHF. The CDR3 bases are TGCGCCAGCAGTTCCGACTGGACCTCCTATAATTCACCCCTCCACTTT.

For the CDR3, the DNA is TGTGCCAGCAGTTTGATGACCTACGAGCAGTACTTC. This encodes CASSLMTYEQYF. The chain recombines TRBV6-6 with TRBJ2-7; no clear D gene. Germline V lookup: CDR1 MNHNY, CDR2 SVGAGI (reference sequence). Trimming cost V 4 bases and J 2 bases, with 6 bases left between them. This CDR3 region has 12 residues.

The CDR3: CASSVGASGSRNEQFF. The CDR3 DNA sequence: TGTGCCAGCAGCGTAGGGGCTAGCGGGAGTCGCAATGAGCAGTTCTTC. V is TRBV27 and J is TRBJ2-1, with 10 bases that match TRBD2. Per the germline V gene, CDR1 is MNHEY and CDR2 is SMNVEV (reference sequence). The V and J ends lost 6 bases and 6 bases, in that order; junction bases with no gene match: 11. This CDR3 spans 16 amino acids.

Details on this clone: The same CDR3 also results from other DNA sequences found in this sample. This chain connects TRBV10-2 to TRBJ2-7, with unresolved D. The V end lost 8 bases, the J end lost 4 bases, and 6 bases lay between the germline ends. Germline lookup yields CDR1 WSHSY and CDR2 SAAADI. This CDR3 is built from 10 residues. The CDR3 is CASLGYEQYF. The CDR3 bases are TGCGCCAGCCTGGGGTACGAGCAGTACTTC.

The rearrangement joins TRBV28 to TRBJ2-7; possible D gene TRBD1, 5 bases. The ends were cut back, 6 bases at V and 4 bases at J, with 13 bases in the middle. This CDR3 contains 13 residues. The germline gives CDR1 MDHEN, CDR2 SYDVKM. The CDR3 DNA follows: TGTGCCAGCAGGGTGCAGGGATCGTACGAGCAGTACTTC. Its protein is CASRVQGSYEQYF.

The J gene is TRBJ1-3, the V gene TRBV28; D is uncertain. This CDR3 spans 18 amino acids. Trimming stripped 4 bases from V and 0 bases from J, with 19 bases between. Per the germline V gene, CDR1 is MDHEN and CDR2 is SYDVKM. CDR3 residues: CASSSGQADFLSGNTIYF. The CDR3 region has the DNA TGTGCCAGCAGTTCTGGTCAGGCCGACTTCCTCTCTGGAAACACCATATATTTT.

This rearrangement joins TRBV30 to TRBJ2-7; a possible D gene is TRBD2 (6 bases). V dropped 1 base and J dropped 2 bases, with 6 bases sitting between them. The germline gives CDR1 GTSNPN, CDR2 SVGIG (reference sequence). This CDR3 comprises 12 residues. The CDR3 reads CAWSAGAYEQYF. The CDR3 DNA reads TGTGCCTGGAGTGCGGGGGCCTACGAGCAGTACTTC.

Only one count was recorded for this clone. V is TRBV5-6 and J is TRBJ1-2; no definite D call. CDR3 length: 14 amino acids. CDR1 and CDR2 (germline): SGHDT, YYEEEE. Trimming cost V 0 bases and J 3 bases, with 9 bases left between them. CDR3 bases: TGTGCCAGCAGCTTGGATATCCCGGACTATGGCTACACCTTC. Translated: CASSLDIPDYGYTF.

The CDR3 region has the DNA TGTGCCAGCAGCGTAGAGGAGGAATATAGCAATCAGCCCCAGCATTTT. It encodes CASSVEEEYSNQPQHF. The chain is built from TRBV9 and TRBJ1-5; D is unclear. The V end was cut by 0 bases, the J end by 0 bases, with 10 bases between. CDR3 length equals 16 residues. The V gene's germline CDR1 is SGDLS and CDR2 YYNGEE.

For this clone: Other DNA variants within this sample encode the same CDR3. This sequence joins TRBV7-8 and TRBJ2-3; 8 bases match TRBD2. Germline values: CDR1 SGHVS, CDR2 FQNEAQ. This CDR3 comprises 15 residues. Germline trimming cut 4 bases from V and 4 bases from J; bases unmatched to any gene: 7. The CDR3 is CASSSLAGVADTQYF. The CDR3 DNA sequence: TGTGCCAGCAGCTCGCTAGCGGGTGTCGCAGATACGCAGTATTTT.

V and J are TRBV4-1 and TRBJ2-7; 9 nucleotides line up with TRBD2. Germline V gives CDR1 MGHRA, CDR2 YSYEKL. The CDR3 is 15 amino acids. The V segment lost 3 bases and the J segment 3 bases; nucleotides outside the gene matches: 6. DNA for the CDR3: TGCGCCAGCAGCCAGAAAGCTAGCGGGATCTACGAGCAGTACTTC. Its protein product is CASSQKASGIYEQYF.

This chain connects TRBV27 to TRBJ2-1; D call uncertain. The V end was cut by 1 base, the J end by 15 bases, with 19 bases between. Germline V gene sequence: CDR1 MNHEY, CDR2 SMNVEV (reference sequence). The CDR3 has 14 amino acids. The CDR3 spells CASSLLPGLPVGFF. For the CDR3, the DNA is TGTGCCAGCAGTTTATTACCTGGTCTACCGGTGGGGTTCTTC.

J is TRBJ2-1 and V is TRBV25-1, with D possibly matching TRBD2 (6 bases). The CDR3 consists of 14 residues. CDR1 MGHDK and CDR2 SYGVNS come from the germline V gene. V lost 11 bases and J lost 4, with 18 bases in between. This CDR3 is CADPGLSIYNEQFF. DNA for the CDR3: TGTGCCGACCCGGGACTCAGTATTTACAATGAGCAGTTCTTC.

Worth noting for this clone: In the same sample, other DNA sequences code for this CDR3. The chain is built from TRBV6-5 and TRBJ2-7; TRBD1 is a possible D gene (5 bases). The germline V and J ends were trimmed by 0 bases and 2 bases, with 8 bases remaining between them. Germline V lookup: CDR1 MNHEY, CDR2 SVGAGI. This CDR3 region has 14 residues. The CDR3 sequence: CASSYSRQPYEQYF. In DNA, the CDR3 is TGTGCCAGCAGTTACTCGCGACAGCCCTACGAGCAGTACTTC.

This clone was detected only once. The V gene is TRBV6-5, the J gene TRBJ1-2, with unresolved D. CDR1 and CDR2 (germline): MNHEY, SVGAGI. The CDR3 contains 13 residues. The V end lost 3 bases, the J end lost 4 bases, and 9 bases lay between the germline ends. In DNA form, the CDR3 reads TGTGCCAGCAGTTATCGTACGTTCTATGGCTACACCTTC. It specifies CASSYRTFYGYTF.

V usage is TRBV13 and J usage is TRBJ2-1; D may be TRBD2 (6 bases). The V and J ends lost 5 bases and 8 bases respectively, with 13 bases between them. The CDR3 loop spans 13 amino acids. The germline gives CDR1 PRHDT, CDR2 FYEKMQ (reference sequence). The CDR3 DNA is TGTGCCAGCAGCCCCGGGGGTTCCTATGAGCAGTTCTTC. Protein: CASSPGGSYEQFF.

The CDR3 reads CASSIDWSSGTYEQYF. CDR3 bases: TGTGCCAGTAGTATAGATTGGTCTAGCGGGACCTACGAGCAGTACTTC. The rearrangement links TRBV19 to TRBJ2-7, with 9 nucleotides matching TRBD2. V shed 0 bases, J shed 2 bases, and the junction held 5 bases outside the gene matches. Germline lookup yields CDR1 LNHDA and CDR2 SQIVND (reference sequence). This CDR3 has 16 residues. The complete variable domain, with remaining parts taken from reference TRBV19 and TRBJ2-7, reads DGGITQSPKYLFRKEGQNVTLSCEQNLNHDAMYWYRQDPGQGLRLIYYSQIVNDFQKGDIAEGYSVSREKKESFPLTVTSAQKNPTAFYLCASSIDWSSGTYEQYFGPGTRLTVT.

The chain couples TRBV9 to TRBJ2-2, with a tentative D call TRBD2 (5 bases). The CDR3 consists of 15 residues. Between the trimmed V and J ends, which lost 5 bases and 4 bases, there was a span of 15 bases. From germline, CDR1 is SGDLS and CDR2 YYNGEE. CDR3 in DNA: TGTGCCAGCAGTTTAGCGCCCTCGGGCACCGGGGAGCTGTTTTTT. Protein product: CASSLAPSGTGELFF.

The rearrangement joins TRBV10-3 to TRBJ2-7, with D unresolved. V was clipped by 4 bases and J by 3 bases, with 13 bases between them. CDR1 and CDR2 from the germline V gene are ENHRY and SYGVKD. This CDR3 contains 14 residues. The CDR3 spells CAISVARTDYEQYF. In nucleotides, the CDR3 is TGTGCCATCAGTGTCGCACGTACGGACTACGAGCAGTACTTC.

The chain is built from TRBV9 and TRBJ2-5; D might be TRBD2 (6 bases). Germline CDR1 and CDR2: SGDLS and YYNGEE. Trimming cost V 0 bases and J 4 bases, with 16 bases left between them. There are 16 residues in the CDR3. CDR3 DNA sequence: TGTGCCAGCAGCGTAGGGGCAGCCGGGGGACGAGAGACCCAGTACTTC. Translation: CASSVGAAGGRETQYF.

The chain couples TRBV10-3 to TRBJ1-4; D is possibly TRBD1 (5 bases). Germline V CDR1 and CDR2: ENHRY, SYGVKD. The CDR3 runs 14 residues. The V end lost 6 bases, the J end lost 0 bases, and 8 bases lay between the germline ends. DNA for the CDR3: TGTGCCATCAGCCAGGGCCCAACTAATGAAAAACTGTTTTTT. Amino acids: CAISQGPTNEKLFF.

In DNA form, the CDR3 reads TGTGCCAGCAGTCAGGACAGGGAAGATCAGCCCCAGCATTTT. This translates into CASSQDREDQPQHF. This chain links TRBV28 with TRBJ1-5; TRBD1 matches at 8 bases. V lost 5 bases and J lost 5; bases outside the gene matches: 5. The CDR3 is 14 residues long. Looked up from germline, CDR1 is MDHEN and CDR2 is SYDVKM.

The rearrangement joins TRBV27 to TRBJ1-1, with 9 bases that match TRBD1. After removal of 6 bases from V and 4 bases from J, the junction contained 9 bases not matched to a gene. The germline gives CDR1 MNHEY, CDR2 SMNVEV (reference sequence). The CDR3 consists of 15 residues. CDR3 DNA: TGTGCCAGCAGCACAGGGGGCATTTCAACCACTGAAGCTTTCTTT. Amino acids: CASSTGGISTTEAFF.

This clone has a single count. The CDR3 DNA reads as TGCGCCAGCAGCTTAGAGGAGTTTGGATCCTATGGCTACACCTTC. It is translated as CASSLEEFGSYGYTF. The V gene is TRBV5-1, the J gene TRBJ1-2; D remains unclear. Germline loops: CDR1 SGHRS, CDR2 YFSETQ. This CDR3 has 15 amino acids. Trimming cost V 2 bases and J 4 bases, with 15 bases left between them.

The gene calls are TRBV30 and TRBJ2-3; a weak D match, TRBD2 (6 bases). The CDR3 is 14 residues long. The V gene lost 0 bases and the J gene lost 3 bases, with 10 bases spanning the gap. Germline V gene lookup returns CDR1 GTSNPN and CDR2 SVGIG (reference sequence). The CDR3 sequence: CAWSVRELTDTQYF. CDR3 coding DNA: TGTGCCTGGAGTGTGCGGGAACTGACAGATACGCAGTATTTT.

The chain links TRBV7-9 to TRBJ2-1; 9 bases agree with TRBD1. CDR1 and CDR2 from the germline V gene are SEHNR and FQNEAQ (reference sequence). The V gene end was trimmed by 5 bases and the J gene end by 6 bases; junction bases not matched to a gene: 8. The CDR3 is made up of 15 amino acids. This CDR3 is CASSEGQGFLNEQFF. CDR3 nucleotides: TGTGCCAGCAGCGAGGGACAGGGATTTCTCAATGAGCAGTTCTTC.

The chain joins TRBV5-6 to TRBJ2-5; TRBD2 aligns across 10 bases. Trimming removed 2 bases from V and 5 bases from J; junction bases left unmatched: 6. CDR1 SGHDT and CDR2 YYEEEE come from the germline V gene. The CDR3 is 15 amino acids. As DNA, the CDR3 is TGTGCCAGCAGCTTTCTAGCGGGAGACTGGGAGACCCAGTACTTC. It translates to CASSFLAGDWETQYF. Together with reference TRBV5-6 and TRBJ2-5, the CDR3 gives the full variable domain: DAGVTQSPTHLIKTRGQQVTLRCSPKSGHDTVSWYQQALGQGPQFIFQYYEEEERQRGNFPDRFSGHQFPNYSSELNVNALLLGDSALYLCASSFLAGDWETQYFGPGTRLLVL.